This T cell receptor (beta chain) was recorded in a study of early T cells in non-severe SARS-CoV-2 infection. Study overall: Sequencing was performed on bulk RNA from unsorted whole blood, leaving chains unpaired. Points from the study as a whole: Reliance on VDJdb matching favored anti-spike CD8 responses; private and CD4 specificities were missed.

In regard to this clonotype: Antigen specificity is unknown.

Each cDNA molecule carried a unique molecular identifier. Using its own MiXCR run on the 5' RACE reads, TCRdb lists one record per CDR3 protein. The sample records about 38,000 distinct CDR3 sequences, 3.5% to 5% being singletons. CDR1 is LGHDT and CDR2 is YNNKEL in the germline V gene (reference sequence). The CDR3 contains 13 residues. Trimming shortened V by 2 bases and J by 8 bases, and 7 bases separated the two germline ends. The sequenced material came from whole blood. This receptor was identified in an adult who was a healthcare worker with PCR-confirmed SARS-CoV-2 infection or an uninfected control (not recorded which). The chain uses TRBV3-1 and TRBJ1-6; D gene uncertain. CDR3: CASSQLWDSPLHF. In DNA form, the CDR3 reads TGTGCCAGCAGCCAACTCTGGGATTCACCCCTCCACTTT.